Below are 11 T cell receptor beta chains sequenced from a single sample in a study of blood T cells in healthy people across ages (dated by TCRdb to the mid-2010s). The receptor library was made with 5' RACE. This sample was sequenced with an Illumina HiSeq 2500. The second PCR ran for about 6 to 11 cycles and used a J-beta primer mix along with a sample-barcoded 5' primer. TCRdb ran its own pipeline on the public reads, namely fastp trimming at Q25 and MiXCR clone calling, and kept in-frame beta chains. Each record represents a unique CDR3 protein, reported with the most common genes and DNA among its rows. This sample lists 650,000 to 700,000 distinct CDR3 sequences; about 50% were detected once. The ten largest clones represent approximately 13% of the sample. Sequenced sample: blood. The receptors originated from an elderly woman in good health.

The CDR3 is CSVALSGASYEQYF. In nucleotides, the CDR3 is TGCAGCGTTGCCCTCTCCGGGGCCTCCTACGAGCAGTACTTC. This sequence joins TRBV29-1 and TRBJ2-7, with D possibly being TRBD1 or TRBD2 (5 bases each). This CDR3 contains 14 residues. CDR1 is SQVTM and CDR2 is ANQGSEA in the germline V gene. Between the trimmed V and J ends, which lost 4 bases and 0 bases, there was a span of 13 bases.

The chain links TRBV15 to TRBJ1-4; D remains ambiguous. The CDR3 totals 14 residues. Germline loops: CDR1 LNHNV, CDR2 YYDKDF (reference sequence). V was clipped by 1 base and J by 7 bases, with 10 bases between them. In DNA form, the CDR3 reads TGTGCCACCAGCAGAGGCCAATGGGGTGAAAAACTGTTTTTT. It encodes CATSRGQWGEKLFF.

Points on this clonotype: At one boundary the junction diverges from the germline segment, which might be a read error. The chain is built from TRBV7-8 and TRBJ2-3, with TRBD1 as a possible D gene (6 bases). Germline CDR1 SGHVS, CDR2 FQNEAQ. This CDR3 has 14 amino acids. This chain's CDR3 is CASSLAQGTNTQYF. The CDR3 DNA sequence: TGTGCCAGCAGCTTAGCACAGGGCACAAATACGCAGTATTTT.

This clonotype was found a few times. The chain uses TRBV20-1 and TRBJ2-1; a weak D match, TRBD2 (6 bases). V lost 3 bases, J lost 0 bases, and 15 bases lay in between. The CDR3 is 16 amino acids. Per the germline V gene, CDR1 is DFQATT and CDR2 is SNEGSKA (reference sequence). The CDR3 reads CSARSGAGSSYNEQFF. CDR3 coding DNA: TGCAGTGCTAGGTCCGGGGCGGGAAGCTCCTACAATGAGCAGTTCTTC.

This clonotype occurred a few times. The gene calls are TRBV28 and TRBJ1-2; no clear D gene. The V gene lost 5 bases and the J gene lost 6 bases, with 13 bases spanning the gap. This CDR3 comprises 13 residues. Looked up from germline, CDR1 is MDHEN and CDR2 is SYDVKM. CDR3 in DNA: TGTGCCAGCAGTCCCGAGGGTCCGGATGGCTACACCTTC. As protein: CASSPEGPDGYTF.

This clonotype has a count of ten or more. The chain employs TRBV12-3 or TRBV12-4 and TRBJ2-5; no reliable D call. V gave up 7 bases and J gave up 5 bases, with 17 bases separating them. This CDR3 contains 14 residues. In DNA, the CDR3 is TGTGCCAGCACCAGTAGCCTTCTCAGGGAGACCCAGTACTTC. This gives the protein CASTSSLLRETQYF.

J is TRBJ2-3 and V is TRBV20-1, with D possibly being TRBD1 (6 bases). Germline loops: CDR1 DFQATT, CDR2 SNEGSKA (reference sequence). This CDR3 has 14 residues. With 0 bases removed from V and 4 bases from J, the gap between germline ends came to 11 bases. CDR3 sequence (DNA): TGCAGTGCTAGAGATCAGGGGAAATCAGATACGCAGTATTTT. Translation gives CSARDQGKSDTQYF.

About this clonotype itself: A much larger clone lies one base from this, so it may be a read error. The rearrangement joins TRBV3-1 to TRBJ2-4, with TRBD2 matching 7 bases. Germline V gene sequence: CDR1 LGHDT, CDR2 YNNKEL (reference sequence). Trimming cost V 1 base and J 8 bases; bases outside gene matches: 14. The CDR3 consists of 17 residues. CDR3 residues: CASSQGLTGGPRDIQYF. The CDR3 bases are TGTGCCAGCAGCCAAGGACTAACGGGAGGCCCAAGGGACATTCAGTACTTC.

At least ten counts were recorded for this clonotype. This chain connects TRBV5-1 to TRBJ2-3; maybe TRBD2 (5 bases). V was clipped by 0 bases and J by 3 bases, with 11 bases between them. The CDR3 contains 15 residues. Looked up from germline, CDR1 is SGHRS and CDR2 is YFSETQ. CDR3: CASSLARRSTDTQYF. The DNA for the CDR3 is TGCGCCAGCAGCTTGGCAAGGAGGTCTACAGATACGCAGTATTTT.

This clonotype was found a few times. This chain connects TRBV20-1 to TRBJ2-5, with TRBD2 as a possible D gene (5 bases). With the DNA end fitting TRBJ2-7 better, the J assignment may be wrong. The CDR3 extends over 13 amino acids. The germline V gene encodes CDR1 DFQATT and CDR2 SNEGSKA (reference sequence). The CDR3 loop reads CSARCAGVGEQYF. The CDR3 DNA sequence: TGCAGTGCTAGATGCGCCGGGGTCGGCGAGCAGTACTTC.

The chain links TRBV6-6 to TRBJ1-4, with 7 bases lining up with TRBD1. The ends lost 3 bases at V and 7 bases at J; junction bases unmatched: 5. The CDR3 totals 14 residues. In germline, CDR1 is MNHNY, CDR2 SVGAGI (reference sequence). The CDR3 protein is CASSYQGGIEKLFF. The DNA for the CDR3 is TGTGCCAGCAGTTATCAGGGGGGCATTGAAAAACTGTTTTTT.